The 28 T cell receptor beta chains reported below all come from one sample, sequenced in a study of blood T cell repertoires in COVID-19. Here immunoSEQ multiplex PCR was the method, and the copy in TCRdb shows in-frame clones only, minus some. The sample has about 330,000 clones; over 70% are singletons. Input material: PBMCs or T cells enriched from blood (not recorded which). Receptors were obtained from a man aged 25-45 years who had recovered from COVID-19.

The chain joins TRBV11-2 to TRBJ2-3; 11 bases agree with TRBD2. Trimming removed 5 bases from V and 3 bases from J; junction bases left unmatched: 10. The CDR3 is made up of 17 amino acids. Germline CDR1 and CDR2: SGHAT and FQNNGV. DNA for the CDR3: TGTGCCAGCAGCATCGGGGCTAGCGGGGGGTTAACAGATACGCAGTATTTT. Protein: CASSIGASGGLTDTQYF.

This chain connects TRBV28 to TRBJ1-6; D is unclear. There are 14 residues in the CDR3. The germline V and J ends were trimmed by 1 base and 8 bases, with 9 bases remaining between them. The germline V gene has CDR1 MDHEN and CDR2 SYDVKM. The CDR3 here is CASSLYGGDSPLHF. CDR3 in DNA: TGTGCCAGCAGTTTATACGGCGGAGATTCACCCCTCCACTTT.

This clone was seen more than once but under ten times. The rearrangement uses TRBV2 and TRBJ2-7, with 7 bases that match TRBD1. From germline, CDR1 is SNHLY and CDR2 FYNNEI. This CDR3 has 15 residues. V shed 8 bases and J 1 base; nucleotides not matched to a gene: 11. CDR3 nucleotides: TGTGCCAGCCGAGGGGGCCAGGGGAAGTCCTACGAGCAGTACTTC. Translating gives CASRGGQGKSYEQYF. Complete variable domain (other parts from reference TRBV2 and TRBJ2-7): EPEVTQTPSHQVTQMGQEVILRCVPISNHLYFYWYRQILGQKVEFLVSFYNNEISEKSEIFDDQFSVERPDGSNFTLKIRSTKLEDSAMYFCASRGGQGKSYEQYFGPGTRLTVT.

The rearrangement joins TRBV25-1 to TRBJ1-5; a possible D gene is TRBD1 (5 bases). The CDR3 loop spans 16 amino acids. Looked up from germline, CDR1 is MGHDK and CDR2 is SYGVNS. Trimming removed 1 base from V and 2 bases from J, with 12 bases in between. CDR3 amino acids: CASSESGVMGNQPQHF. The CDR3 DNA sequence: TGTGCCAGCAGTGAATCGGGGGTAATGGGCAATCAGCCCCAGCATTTT.

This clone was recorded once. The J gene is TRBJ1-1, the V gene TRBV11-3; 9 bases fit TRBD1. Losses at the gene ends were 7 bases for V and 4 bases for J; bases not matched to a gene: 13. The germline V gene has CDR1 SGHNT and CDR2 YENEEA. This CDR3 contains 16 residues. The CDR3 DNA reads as TGTGCCAGCACCCCGACAGGGGGGGGAGAGAGCACTGAAGCTTTCTTT. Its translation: CASTPTGGGESTEAFF.

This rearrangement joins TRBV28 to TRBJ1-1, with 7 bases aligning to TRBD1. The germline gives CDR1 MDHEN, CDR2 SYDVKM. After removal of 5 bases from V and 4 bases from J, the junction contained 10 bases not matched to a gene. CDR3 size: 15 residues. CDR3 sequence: CASSQSWTGVTEAFF. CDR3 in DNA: TGTGCCAGCAGTCAATCCTGGACAGGCGTCACTGAAGCTTTCTTT.

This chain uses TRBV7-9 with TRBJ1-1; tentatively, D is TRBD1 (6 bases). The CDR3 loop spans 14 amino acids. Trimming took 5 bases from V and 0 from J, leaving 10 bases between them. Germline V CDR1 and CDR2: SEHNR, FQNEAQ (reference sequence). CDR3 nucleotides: TGTGCCAGCAGCCAGGGACATTTGAACACTGAAGCTTTCTTT. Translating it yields CASSQGHLNTEAFF. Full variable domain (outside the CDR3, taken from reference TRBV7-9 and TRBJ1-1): DTGVSQNPRHKITKRGQNVTFRCDPISEHNRLYWYRQTLGQGPEFLTYFQNEAQLEKSRLLSDRFSAERPKGSFSTLEIQRTEQGDSAMYLCASSQGHLNTEAFFGQGTRLTVV.

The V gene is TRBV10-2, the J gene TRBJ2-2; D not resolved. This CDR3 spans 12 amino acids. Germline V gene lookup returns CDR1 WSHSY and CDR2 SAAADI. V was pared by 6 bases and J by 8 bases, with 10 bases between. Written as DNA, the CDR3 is TGCGCCAGCAGAGACTCCTGGGGGGAGCTGTTTTTT. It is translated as CASRDSWGELFF.

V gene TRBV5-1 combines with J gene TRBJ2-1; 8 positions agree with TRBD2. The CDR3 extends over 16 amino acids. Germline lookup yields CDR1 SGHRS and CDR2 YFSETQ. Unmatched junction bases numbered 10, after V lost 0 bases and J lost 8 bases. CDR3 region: CASSLASGGARDEQFF. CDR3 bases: TGCGCCAGCAGCTTGGCCTCCGGGGGGGCTAGGGATGAGCAGTTCTTC.

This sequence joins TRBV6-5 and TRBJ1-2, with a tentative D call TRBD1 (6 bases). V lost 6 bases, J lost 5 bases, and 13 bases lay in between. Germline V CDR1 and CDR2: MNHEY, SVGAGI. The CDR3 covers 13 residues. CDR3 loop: CASRLTGIYGYTF. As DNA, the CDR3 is TGTGCCAGCAGACTCACAGGGATTTATGGCTACACCTTC.

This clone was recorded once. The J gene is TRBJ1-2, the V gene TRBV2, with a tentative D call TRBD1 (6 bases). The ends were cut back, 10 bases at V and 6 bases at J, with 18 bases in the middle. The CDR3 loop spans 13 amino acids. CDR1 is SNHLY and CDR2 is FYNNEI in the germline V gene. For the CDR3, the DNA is TGTGCCAACCAGAACAGGGAATTGGATGGCTACACCTTC. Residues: CANQNRELDGYTF. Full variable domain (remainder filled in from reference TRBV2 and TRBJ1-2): EPEVTQTPSHQVTQMGQEVILRCVPISNHLYFYWYRQILGQKVEFLVSFYNNEISEKSEIFDDQFSVERPDGSNFTLKIRSTKLEDSAMYFCANQNRELDGYTFGSGTRLTVV.

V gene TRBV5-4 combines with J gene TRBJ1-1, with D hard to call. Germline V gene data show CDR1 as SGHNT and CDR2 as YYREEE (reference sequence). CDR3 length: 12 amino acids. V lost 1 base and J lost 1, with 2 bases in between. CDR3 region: CASSLQNTEAFF. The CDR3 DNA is TGTGCCAGCAGCTTGCAGAACACTGAAGCTTTCTTT.

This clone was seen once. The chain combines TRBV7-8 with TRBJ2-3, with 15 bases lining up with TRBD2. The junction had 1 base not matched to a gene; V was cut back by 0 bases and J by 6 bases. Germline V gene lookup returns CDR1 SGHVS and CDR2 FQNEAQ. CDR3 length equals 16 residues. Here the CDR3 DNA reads TGTGCCAGCAGCTTAGCCGGACTAGCGGGGGGGGATACGCAGTATTTT. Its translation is CASSLAGLAGGDTQYF.

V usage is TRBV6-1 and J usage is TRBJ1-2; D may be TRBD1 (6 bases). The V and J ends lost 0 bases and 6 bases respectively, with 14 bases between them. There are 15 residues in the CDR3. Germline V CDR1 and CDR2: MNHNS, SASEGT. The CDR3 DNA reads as TGTGCCAGCAGTGAAGCGCGGCAGGGGCGGAATGGCTACACCTTC. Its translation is CASSEARQGRNGYTF.

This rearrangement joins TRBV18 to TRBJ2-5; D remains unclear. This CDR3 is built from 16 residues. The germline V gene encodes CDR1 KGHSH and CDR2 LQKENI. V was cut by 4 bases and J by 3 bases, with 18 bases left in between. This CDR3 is CASSLSFQVKEETQYF. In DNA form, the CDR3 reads TGTGCCAGCTCACTATCATTTCAGGTAAAAGAAGAGACCCAGTACTTC.

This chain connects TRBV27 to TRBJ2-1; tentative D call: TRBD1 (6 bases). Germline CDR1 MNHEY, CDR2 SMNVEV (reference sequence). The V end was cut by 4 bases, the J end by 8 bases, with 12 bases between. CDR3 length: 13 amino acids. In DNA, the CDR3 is TGTGCCAGCAGTTCGGACAGATTCCATGAGCAGTTCTTC. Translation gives CASSSDRFHEQFF.

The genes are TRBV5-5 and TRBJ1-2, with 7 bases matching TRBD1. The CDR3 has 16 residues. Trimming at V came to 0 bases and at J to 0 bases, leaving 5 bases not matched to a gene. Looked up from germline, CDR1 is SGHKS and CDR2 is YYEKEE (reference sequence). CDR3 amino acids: CASSLARGGSNYGYTF. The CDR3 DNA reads TGTGCCAGCAGCTTGGCCCGAGGGGGCTCTAACTATGGCTACACCTTC. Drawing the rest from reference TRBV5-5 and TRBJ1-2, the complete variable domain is DAGVTQSPTHLIKTRGQQVTLRCSPISGHKSVSWYQQVLGQGPQFIFQYYEKEERGRGNFPDRFSARQFPNYSSELNVNALLLGDSALYLCASSLARGGSNYGYTFGSGTRLTVV.

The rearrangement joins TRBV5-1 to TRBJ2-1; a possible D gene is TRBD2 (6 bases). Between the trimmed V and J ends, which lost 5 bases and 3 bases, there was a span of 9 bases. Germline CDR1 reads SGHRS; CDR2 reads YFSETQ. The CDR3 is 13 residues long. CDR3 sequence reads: CASSDGGYNEQFF. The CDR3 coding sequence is TGCGCCAGCAGTGACGGGGGCTACAATGAGCAGTTCTTC.

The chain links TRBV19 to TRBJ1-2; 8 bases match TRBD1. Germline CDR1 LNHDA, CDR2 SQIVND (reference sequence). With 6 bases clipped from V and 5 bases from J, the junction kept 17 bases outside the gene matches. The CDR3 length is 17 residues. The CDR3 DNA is TGTGCCAGTAGCCTGGGCCGGGACAGGCGATTCTCATATGGCTACACCTTC. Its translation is CASSLGRDRRFSYGYTF.

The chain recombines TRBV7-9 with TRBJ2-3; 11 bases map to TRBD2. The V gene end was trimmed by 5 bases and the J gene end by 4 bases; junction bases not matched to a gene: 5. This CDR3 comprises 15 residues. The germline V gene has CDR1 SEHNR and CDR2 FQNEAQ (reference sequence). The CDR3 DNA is TGTGCCAGCAGCGACGGGACTAGCGGCGCAGATACGCAGTATTTT. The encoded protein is CASSDGTSGADTQYF.

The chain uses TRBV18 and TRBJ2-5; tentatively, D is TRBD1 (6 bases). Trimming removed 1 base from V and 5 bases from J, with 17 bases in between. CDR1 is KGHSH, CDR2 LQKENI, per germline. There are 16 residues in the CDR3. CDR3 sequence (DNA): TGTGCCAGCTCACCACAGAGGGGGTCCGTAAAGGAGACCCAGTACTTC. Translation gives CASSPQRGSVKETQYF.

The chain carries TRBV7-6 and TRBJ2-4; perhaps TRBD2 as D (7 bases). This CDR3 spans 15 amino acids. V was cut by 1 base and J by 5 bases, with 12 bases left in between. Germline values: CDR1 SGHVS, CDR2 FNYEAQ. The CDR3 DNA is TGTGCCAGCAGCTTAGTGGCGGGGGCCGAAAACATTCAGTACTTC. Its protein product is CASSLVAGAENIQYF. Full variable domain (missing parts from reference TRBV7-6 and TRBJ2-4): GAGVSQSPRYKVTKRGQDVALRCDPISGHVSLYWYRQALGQGPEFLTYFNYEAQQDKSGLPNDRFSAERPEGSISTLTIQRTEQRDSAMYRCASSLVAGAENIQYFGAGTRLSVL.

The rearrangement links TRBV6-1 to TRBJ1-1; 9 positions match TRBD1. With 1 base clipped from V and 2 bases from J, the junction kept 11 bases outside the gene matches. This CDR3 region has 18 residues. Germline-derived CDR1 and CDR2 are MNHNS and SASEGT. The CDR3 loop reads CASSEGAGQGIGNTEAFF. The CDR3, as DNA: TGTGCCAGCAGTGAAGGGGCGGGACAGGGTATTGGAAACACTGAAGCTTTCTTT.

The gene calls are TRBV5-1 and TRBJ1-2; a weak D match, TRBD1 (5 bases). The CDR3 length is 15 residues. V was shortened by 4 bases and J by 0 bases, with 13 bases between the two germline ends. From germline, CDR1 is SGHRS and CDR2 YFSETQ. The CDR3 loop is CASSVVGRANYGYTF. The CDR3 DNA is TGCGCCAGCAGCGTGGTTGGCAGGGCTAACTATGGCTACACCTTC. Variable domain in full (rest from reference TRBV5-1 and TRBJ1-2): KAGVTQTPRYLIKTRGQQVTLSCSPISGHRSVSWYQQTPGQGLQFLFEYFSETQRNKGNFPGRFSGRQFSNSRSEMNVSTLELGDSALYLCASSVVGRANYGYTFGSGTRLTVV.

CDR3 sequence (DNA): TGTGCCAGCAGTCTGGGGACAGGCTACATGAACACTGAAGCTTTCTTT. This codes for CASSLGTGYMNTEAFF. The chain carries TRBV28 and TRBJ1-1, with 8 bases matching TRBD1. CDR3 length: 16 residues. Germline CDR1 MDHEN, CDR2 SYDVKM. V lost 5 bases to trimming and J lost 0 bases; unmatched junction nucleotides: 8.

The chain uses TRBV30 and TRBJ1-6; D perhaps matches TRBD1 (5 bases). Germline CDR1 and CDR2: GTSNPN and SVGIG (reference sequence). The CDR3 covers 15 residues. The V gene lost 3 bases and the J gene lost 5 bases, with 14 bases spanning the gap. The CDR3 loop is CAWRGRGQNNSPLHF. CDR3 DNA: TGTGCCTGGAGAGGGAGGGGTCAGAATAATTCACCCCTCCACTTT.

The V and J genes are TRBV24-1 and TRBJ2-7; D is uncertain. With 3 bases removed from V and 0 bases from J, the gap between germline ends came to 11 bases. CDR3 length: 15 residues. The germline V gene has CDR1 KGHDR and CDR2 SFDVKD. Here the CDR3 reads CATSDATESSYEQYF. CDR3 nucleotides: TGTGCCACCAGTGATGCGACGGAGAGCTCCTACGAGCAGTACTTC.

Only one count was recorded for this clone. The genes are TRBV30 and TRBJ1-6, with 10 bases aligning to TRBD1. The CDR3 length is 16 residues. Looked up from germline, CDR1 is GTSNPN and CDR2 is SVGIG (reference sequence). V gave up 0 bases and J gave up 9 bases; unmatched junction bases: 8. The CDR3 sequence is CAWSVPGQGWFSPLHF. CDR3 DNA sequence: TGTGCCTGGAGTGTCCCGGGACAGGGGTGGTTTTCACCCCTCCACTTT.